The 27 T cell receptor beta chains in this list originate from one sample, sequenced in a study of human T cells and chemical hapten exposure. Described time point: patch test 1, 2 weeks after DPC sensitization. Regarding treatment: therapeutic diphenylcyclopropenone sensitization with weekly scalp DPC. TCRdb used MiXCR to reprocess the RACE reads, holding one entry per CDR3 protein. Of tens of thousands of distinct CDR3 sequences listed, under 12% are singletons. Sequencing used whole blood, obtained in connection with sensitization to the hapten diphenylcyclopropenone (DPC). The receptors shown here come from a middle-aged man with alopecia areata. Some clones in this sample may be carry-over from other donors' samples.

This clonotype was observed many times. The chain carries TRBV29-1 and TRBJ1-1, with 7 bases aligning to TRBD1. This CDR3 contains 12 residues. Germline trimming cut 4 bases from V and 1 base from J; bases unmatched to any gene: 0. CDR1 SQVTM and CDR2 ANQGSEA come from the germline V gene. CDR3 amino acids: CSVGTGNTEAFF. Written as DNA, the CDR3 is TGCAGCGTTGGGACAGGGAACACTGAAGCTTTCTTT.

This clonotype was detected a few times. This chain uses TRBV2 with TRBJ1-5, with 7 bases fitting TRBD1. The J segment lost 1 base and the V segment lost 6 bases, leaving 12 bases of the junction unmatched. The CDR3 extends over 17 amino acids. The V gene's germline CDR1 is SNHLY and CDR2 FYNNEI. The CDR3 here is CASSGKGRTGSNQPQHF. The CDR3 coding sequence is TGTGCCAGCAGCGGTAAAGGACGGACAGGAAGCAATCAGCCCCAGCATTTT.

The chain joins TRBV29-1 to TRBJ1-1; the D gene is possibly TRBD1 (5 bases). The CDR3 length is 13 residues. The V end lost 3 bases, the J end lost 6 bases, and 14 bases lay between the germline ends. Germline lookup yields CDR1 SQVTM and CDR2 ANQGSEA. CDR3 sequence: CSVERGSGPEAFF. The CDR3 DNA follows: TGCAGCGTTGAGAGGGGTTCAGGGCCTGAAGCTTTCTTT.

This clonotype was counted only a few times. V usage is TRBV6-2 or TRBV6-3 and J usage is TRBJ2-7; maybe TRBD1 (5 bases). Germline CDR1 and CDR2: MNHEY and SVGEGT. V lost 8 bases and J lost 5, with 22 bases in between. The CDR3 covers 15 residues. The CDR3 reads CASEGIEGARNEQYF. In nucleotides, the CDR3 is TGTGCCAGCGAAGGAATCGAAGGGGCAAGGAACGAGCAGTACTTC.

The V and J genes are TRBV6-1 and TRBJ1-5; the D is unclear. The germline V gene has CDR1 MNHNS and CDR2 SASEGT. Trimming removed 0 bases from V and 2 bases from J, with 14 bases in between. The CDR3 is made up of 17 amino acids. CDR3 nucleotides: TGTGCCAGCAGTGAAGCGATAGGAGGGAGGGGCAATCAGCCCCAGCATTTT. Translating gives CASSEAIGGRGNQPQHF.

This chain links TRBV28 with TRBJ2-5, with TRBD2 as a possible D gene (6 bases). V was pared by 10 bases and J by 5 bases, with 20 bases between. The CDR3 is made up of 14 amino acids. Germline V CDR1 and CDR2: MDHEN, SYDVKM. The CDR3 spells CATRRAPRAETQYF. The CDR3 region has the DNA TGTGCCACCCGGAGGGCCCCCCGGGCTGAGACCCAGTACTTC.

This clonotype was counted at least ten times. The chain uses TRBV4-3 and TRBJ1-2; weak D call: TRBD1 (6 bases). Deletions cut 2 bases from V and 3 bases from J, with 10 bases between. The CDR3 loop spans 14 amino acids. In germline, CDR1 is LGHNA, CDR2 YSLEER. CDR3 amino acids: CASSQIRGDYGYTF. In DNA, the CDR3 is TGCGCCAGCAGCCAAATCAGGGGAGACTATGGCTACACCTTC.

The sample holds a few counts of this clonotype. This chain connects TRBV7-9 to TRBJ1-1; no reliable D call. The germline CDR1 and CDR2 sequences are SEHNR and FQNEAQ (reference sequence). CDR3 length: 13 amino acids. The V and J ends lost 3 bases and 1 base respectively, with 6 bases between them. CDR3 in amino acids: CASSFSTNTEAFF. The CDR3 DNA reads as TGTGCCAGCAGCTTTTCGACGAACACTGAAGCTTTCTTT. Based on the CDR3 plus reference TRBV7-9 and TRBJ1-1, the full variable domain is DTGVSQNPRHKITKRGQNVTFRCDPISEHNRLYWYRQTLGQGPEFLTYFQNEAQLEKSRLLSDRFSAERPKGSFSTLEIQRTEQGDSAMYLCASSFSTNTEAFFGQGTRLTVV.

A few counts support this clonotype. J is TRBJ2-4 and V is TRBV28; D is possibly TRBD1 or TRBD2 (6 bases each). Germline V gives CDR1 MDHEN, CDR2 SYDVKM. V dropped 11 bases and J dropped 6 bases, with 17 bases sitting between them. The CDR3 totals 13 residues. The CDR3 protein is CAARDGGVNIQYF. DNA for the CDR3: TGTGCCGCAAGGGACGGGGGCGTAAACATTCAGTACTTC. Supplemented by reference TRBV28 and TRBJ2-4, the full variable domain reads DVKVTQSSRYLVKRTGEKVFLECVQDMDHENMFWYRQDPGLGLRLIYFSYDVKMKEKGDIPEGYSVSREKKERFSLILESASTNQTSMYLCAARDGGVNIQYFGAGTRLSVL.

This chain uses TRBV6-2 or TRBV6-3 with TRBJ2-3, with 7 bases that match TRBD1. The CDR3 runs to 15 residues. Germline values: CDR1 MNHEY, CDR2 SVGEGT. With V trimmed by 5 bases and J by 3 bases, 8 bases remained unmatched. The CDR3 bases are TGTGCCAGCAGTCCCTCAGGGGGTGTGACAGATACGCAGTATTTT. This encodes CASSPSGGVTDTQYF.

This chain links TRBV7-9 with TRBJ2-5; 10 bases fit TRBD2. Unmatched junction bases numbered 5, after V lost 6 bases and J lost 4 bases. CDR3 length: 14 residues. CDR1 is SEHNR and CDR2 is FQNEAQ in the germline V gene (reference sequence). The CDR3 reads CASRLSGRAETQYF. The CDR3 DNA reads TGTGCCAGCAGATTGAGCGGGAGGGCAGAGACCCAGTACTTC.

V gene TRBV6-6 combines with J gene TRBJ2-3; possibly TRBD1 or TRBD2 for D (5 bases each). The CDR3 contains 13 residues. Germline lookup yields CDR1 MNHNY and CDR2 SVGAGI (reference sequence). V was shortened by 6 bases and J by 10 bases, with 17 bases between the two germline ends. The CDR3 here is CASSLVGAQAQYF. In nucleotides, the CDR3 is TGTGCCAGCAGCTTAGTCGGGGCGCAGGCGCAGTATTTT.

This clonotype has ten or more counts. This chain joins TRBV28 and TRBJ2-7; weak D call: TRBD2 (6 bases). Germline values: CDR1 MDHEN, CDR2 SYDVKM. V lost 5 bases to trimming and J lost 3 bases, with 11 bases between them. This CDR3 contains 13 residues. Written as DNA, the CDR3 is TGTGCCAGCAGTCTCGGGACTCTCTACGAGCAGTACTTC. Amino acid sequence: CASSLGTLYEQYF.

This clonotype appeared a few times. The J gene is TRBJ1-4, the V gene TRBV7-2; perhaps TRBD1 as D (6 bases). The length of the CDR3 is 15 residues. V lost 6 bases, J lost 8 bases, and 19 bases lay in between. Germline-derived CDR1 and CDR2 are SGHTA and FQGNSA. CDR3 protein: CASRQYGGAGEKLFF. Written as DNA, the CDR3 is TGTGCCAGCAGGCAATACGGGGGGGCAGGGGAAAAACTGTTTTTT.

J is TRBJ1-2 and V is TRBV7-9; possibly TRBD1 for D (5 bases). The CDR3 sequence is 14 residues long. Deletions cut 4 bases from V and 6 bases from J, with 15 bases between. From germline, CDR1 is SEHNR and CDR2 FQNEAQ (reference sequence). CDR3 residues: CASSSGGGSNGYTF. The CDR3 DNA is TGTGCCAGCAGCTCCGGGGGGGGAAGTAATGGCTACACCTTC.

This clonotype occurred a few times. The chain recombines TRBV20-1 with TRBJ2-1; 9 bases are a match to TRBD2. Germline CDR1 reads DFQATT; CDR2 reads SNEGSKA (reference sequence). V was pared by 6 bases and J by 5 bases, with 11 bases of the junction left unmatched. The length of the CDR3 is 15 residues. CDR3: CSATGGGRDHNEQFF. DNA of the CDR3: TGCAGTGCCACCGGTGGCGGGAGGGACCACAATGAGCAGTTCTTC.

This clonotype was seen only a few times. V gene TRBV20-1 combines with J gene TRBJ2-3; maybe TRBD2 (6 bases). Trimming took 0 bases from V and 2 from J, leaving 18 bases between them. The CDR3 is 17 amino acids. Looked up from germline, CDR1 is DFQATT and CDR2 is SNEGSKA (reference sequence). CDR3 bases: TGCAGTGCTAGAGACCAGGCTGGGACTCTTGTCACAGATACGCAGTATTTT. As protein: CSARDQAGTLVTDTQYF.

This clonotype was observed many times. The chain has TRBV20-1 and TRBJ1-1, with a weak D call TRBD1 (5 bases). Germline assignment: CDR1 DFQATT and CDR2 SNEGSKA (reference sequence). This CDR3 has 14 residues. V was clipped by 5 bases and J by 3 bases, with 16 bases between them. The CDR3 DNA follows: TGCAGTGCTTCTCGATCACTAGGGGACACTGAAGCTTTCTTT. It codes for CSASRSLGDTEAFF.

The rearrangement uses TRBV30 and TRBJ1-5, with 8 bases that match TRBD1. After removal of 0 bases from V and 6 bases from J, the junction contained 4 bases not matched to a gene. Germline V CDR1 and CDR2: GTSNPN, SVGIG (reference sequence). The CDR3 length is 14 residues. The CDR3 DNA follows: TGTGCCTGGAGTGTCAGGGGGCCGGGTCAGCCCCAGCATTTT. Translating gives CAWSVRGPGQPQHF.

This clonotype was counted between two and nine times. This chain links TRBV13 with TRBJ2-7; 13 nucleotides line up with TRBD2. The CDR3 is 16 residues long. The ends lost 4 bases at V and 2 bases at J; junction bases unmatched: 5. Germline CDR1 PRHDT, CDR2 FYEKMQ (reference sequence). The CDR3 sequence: CASSSYGTSGTYEQYF. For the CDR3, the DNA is TGTGCCAGCAGCTCCTACGGGACTAGCGGGACCTACGAGCAGTACTTC.

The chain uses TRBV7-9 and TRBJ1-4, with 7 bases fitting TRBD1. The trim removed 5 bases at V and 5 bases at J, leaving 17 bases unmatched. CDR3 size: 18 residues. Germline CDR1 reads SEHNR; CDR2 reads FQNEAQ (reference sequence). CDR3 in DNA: TGTGCCAGCAGCCTCGCCCCCCTTCGACAGGGAGGGAATGAAAAACTGTTTTTT. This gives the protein CASSLAPLRQGGNEKLFF.

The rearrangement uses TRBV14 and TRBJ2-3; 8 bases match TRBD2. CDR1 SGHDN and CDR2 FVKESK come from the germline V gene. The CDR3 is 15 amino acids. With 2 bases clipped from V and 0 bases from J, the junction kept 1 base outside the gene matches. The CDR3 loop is CASSQLAGSTDTQYF. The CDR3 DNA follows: TGTGCCAGCAGCCAACTAGCGGGTAGCACAGATACGCAGTATTTT. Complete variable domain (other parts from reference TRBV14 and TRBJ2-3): EAGVTQFPSHSVIEKGQTVTLRCDPISGHDNLYWYRRVMGKEIKFLLHFVKESKQDESGMPNNRFLAERTGGTYSTLKVQPAELEDSGVYFCASSQLAGSTDTQYFGPGTRLTVL.

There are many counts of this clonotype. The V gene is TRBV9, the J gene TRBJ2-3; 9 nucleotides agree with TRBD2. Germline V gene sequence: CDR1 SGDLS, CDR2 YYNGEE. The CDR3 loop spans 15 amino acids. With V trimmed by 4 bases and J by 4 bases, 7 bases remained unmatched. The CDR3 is CASSPSSGRSDTQYF. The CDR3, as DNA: TGTGCCAGCAGCCCCAGCAGCGGGAGGTCAGATACGCAGTATTTT. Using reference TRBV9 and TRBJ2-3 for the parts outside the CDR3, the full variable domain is DSGVTQTPKHLITATGQRVTLRCSPRSGDLSVYWYQQSLDQGLQFLIQYYNGEERAKGNILERFSAQQFPDLHSELNLSSLELGDSALYFCASSPSSGRSDTQYFGPGTRLTVL.

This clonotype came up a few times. The chain's CDR3 is CAISRGGDTQYF. The CDR3 DNA sequence: TGTGCCATCAGTCGCGGGGGAGATACGCAGTATTTT. The V and J genes are TRBV10-3 and TRBJ2-3; TRBD2 aligns across 7 bases. The CDR3 is 12 residues long. V trimming: 5 bases; J trimming: 5 bases; junction bases outside the gene matches: 1. Germline CDR1 and CDR2: ENHRY and SYGVKD.

CDR3 sequence (DNA): TGCGCCAGCAGCCAAGGGCGACTAGCGGGATTTACCGGGGAGCTGTTTTTT. Its translation: CASSQGRLAGFTGELFF. The V call is TRBV4-1, the J call TRBJ2-2; TRBD2 matches at 11 bases. Trimming took 1 base from V and 5 from J; bases not matched to a gene: 6. There are 17 residues in the CDR3. Germline CDR1 and CDR2: MGHRA and YSYEKL.

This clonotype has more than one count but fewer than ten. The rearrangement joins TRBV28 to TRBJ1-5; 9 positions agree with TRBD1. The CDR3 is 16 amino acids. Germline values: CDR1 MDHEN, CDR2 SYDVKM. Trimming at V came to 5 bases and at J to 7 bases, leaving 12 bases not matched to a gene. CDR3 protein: CASSLSDRGVVQPQHF. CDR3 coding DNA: TGTGCCAGCAGTCTCTCGGACAGGGGCGTAGTCCAGCCCCAGCATTTT.

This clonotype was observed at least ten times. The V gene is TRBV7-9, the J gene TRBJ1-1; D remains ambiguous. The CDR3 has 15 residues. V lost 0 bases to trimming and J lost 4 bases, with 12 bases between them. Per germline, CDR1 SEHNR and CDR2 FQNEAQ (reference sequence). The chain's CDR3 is CASSLAMFSGTEAFF. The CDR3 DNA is TGTGCCAGCAGCTTAGCTATGTTTTCGGGCACTGAAGCTTTCTTT.